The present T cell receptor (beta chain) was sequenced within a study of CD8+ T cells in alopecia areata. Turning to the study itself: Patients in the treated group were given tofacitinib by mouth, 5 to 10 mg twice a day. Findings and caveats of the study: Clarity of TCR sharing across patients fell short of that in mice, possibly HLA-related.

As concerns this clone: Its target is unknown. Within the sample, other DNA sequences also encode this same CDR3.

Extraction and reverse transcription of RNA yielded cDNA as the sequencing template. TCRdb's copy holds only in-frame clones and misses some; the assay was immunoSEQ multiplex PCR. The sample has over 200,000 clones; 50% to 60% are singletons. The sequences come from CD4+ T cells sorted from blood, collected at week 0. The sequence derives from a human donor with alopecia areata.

CDR3 bases: TGTGCCAGCAGCCCGACCGGGGATCAGCCCCAGCATTTT. Translation gives CASSPTGDQPQHF. V is TRBV7-9 and J is TRBJ1-5; D unclear. The V and J ends lost 5 bases and 5 bases respectively, with 10 bases between them. The CDR3 length is 13 residues. Germline CDR1 and CDR2: SEHNR and FQNEAQ (reference sequence).